The next 20 T cell receptor beta chains were all read from a single sample in a study of regulatory T cells in long-lasting Graves disease. Construction of TCR beta libraries relied on iRepertoire HTBI primers and on Arm-PCR targeting CDR3 regions. TCRdb re-called the multiplex PCR reads with MiXCR, one entry per CDR3 protein. The data show 400,000 to 500,000 distinct CDR3 sequences, about 15% seen once. The time point here: newly diagnosed GD, antithyroid drugs for less than 3 months. Isolated PBMC RNA provided the starting material for the TCR library. A further study also used this sample, focusing on T cells in Graves' hyperthyroidism and ophthalmopathy.

The sample in question was peripheral blood mononuclear cells (PBMCs), obtained at new diagnosis, from a patient treated with antithyroid drugs. Receptors originate from a middle-aged woman with Graves disease.

This clonotype was picked up a small number of times. The chain links TRBV7-8 to TRBJ2-7; D gene uncertain. Germline CDR1 is SGHVS and CDR2 is FQNEAQ. The CDR3 length is 14 residues. V dropped 5 bases and J dropped 0 bases, with 11 bases sitting between them. CDR3 sequence reads: CASSEGSGSYEQYF. The CDR3 nucleotides read TGTGCCAGCAGCGAAGGGTCAGGCTCCTACGAGCAGTACTTC.

The chain joins TRBV27 to TRBJ1-6; TRBD1 agrees at 9 bases. The CDR3 runs 17 residues. The germline gives CDR1 MNHEY, CDR2 SMNVEV (reference sequence). The junction had 16 bases not matched to a gene; V was cut back by 5 bases and J by 11 bases. The CDR3: CASSPRQGVNPFTPLHF. The CDR3 coding sequence is TGTGCCAGCAGTCCCAGACAGGGGGTAAATCCATTTACACCCCTCCACTTT.

This clonotype was recorded many times. The CDR3 region is CASSQQGATNEKLFF. The CDR3 nucleotides are TGTGCCAGCTCACAACAGGGGGCAACTAATGAAAAACTGTTTTTT. The rearrangement joins TRBV18 to TRBJ1-4, with TRBD1 identical over 8 bases. J was trimmed by 0 bases and V by 4 bases; bases with no gene match: 1. Germline lookup yields CDR1 KGHSH and CDR2 LQKENI. CDR3 length: 15 amino acids.

There are many counts of this clonotype. The CDR3 region has the DNA TGTGCCAGCTCAGACCTGGGGGACCCTTCGGGCAATCAGCCCCAGCATTTT. As protein: CASSDLGDPSGNQPQHF. The chain has TRBV12-3 or TRBV12-4 and TRBJ1-5, with a weak D call TRBD1 (5 bases). The CDR3 has 17 amino acids. Trimming removed 8 bases at V and 2 bases at J, with 22 bases between.

In its sample, this clonotype was seen many times. V usage is TRBV12-5 and J usage is TRBJ2-2; 8 nucleotides agree with TRBD2. With V trimmed by 0 bases and J by 6 bases, 6 bases remained unmatched. Per the germline V gene, CDR1 is LGHNT and CDR2 is FRNRAP. The CDR3 spans 16 residues. The CDR3 DNA follows: TGTGCTAGTGGTTTGGTACTTCGGGGGGGCCCCGGGGAGCTGTTTTTT. Protein product: CASGLVLRGGPGELFF.

This clonotype was recorded at least ten times. Mismatch with germline at one junction end may stem from a read error. V usage is TRBV7-7 and J usage is TRBJ2-1; 7 nucleotides match TRBD1. The CDR3 contains 13 residues. Germline V gene sequence: CDR1 SSHAT, CDR2 FNYEAQ (reference sequence). The CDR3 is CASSLGGQSEQFF. The CDR3 region has the DNA TGTGCTAGCAGCTTAGGGGGACAGTCCGAGCAGTTCTTC. Combining the CDR3 with reference TRBV7-7 and TRBJ2-1 gives the whole variable domain GAGVSQSPRYKVTKRGQDVTLRCDPISSHATLYWYQQALGQGPEFLTYFNYEAQPDKSGLPSDRFSAERPEGSISTLTIQRTEQRDSAMYRCASSLGGQSEQFFGPGTRLTVL.

This chain joins TRBV20-1 and TRBJ2-4; 11 nucleotides align to TRBD2. V shed 3 bases and J 0 bases; nucleotides not matched to a gene: 10. CDR3 length: 18 amino acids. Germline V gene data show CDR1 as DFQATT and CDR2 as SNEGSKA (reference sequence). The DNA of the CDR3 is TGCAGTGCTAGGTTACTAGCGGGAGAGTCACTAGCCAAAAACATTCAGTACTTC. The encoded protein is CSARLLAGESLAKNIQYF.

This clonotype was seen at least ten times. The chain couples TRBV30 to TRBJ1-3; no definite D call. The CDR3 runs 13 residues. V was shortened by 4 bases and J by 0 bases, with 7 bases between the two germline ends. CDR1 and CDR2 (germline): GTSNPN, SVGIG (reference sequence). For the CDR3, the DNA is TGTGCCTGGAATACTGGCTCTGGAAACACCATATATTTT. Translating gives CAWNTGSGNTIYF.

This clonotype was seen many times. The chain links TRBV9 to TRBJ2-2; no firm D call. Germline-derived CDR1 and CDR2 are SGDLS and YYNGEE. V lost 0 bases and J lost 4, with 13 bases in between. CDR3 length: 16 residues. The CDR3 nucleotides are TGTGCCAGCAGCGTAGGGCAAGACACAAGCACCGGGGAGCTGTTTTTT. Translated: CASSVGQDTSTGELFF.

The chain recombines TRBV19 with TRBJ2-3; D gene ambiguous. CDR1 and CDR2 from the germline V gene are LNHDA and SQIVND (reference sequence). This CDR3 has 11 amino acids. Deletions cut 0 bases from V and 8 bases from J, with 3 bases between. CDR3 amino acids: CASSIDSTQYF. The CDR3 bases are TGTGCCAGTAGTATAGATTCTACGCAGTATTTT.

This clonotype was observed at least ten times. The chain uses TRBV19 and TRBJ2-1; tentatively, D is TRBD1 or TRBD2 (5 bases each). V lost 6 bases and J 5 bases, leaving 17 bases between the germline ends. CDR3 length equals 15 residues. Germline assignment: CDR1 LNHDA and CDR2 SQIVND (reference sequence). In nucleotides, the CDR3 is TGTGCCAGTAGATTCTTCGGGGACGTGGACAATGAGCAGTTCTTC. It is translated as CASRFFGDVDNEQFF. The full variable domain, in which reference TRBV19 and TRBJ2-1 provide the parts outside the CDR3, is DGGITQSPKYLFRKEGQNVTLSCEQNLNHDAMYWYRQDPGQGLRLIYYSQIVNDFQKGDIAEGYSVSREKKESFPLTVTSAQKNPTAFYLCASRFFGDVDNEQFFGPGTRLTVL.

This clonotype was detected many times. The chain combines TRBV29-1 with TRBJ2-3; D is possibly TRBD2 (5 bases). The CDR3 is 12 residues long. The V gene's germline CDR1 is SQVTM and CDR2 ANQGSEA. Trimming took off 3 bases at V and 4 bases at J, with 8 bases between the two ends. The CDR3 DNA reads TGCAGCGTTGAGGCTAGCCCAGATACGCAGTATTTT. Translated: CSVEASPDTQYF.

This clonotype showed up just a few times. V is TRBV19 and J is TRBJ2-3; D is unclear. The ends were cut back, 8 bases at V and 5 bases at J, with 20 bases in the middle. The CDR3 consists of 15 residues. Germline loops: CDR1 LNHDA, CDR2 SQIVND (reference sequence). The CDR3 spells CASSWRFSVGDTQYF. The CDR3 DNA follows: TGTGCCAGTTCCTGGCGGTTCTCAGTAGGAGATACGCAGTATTTT.

This clonotype was seen a handful of times. The chain employs TRBV30 and TRBJ2-2; the match to TRBD1 covers 9 bases. After removal of 6 bases from V and 0 bases from J, the junction contained 14 bases not matched to a gene. Germline-derived CDR1 and CDR2 are GTSNPN and SVGIG (reference sequence). There are 18 residues in the CDR3. In DNA form, the CDR3 reads TGTGCCTGCACTTCACCGGGACAGGGTTTTTCGAACACCGGGGAGCTGTTTTTT. Translated: CACTSPGQGFSNTGELFF.

The sample holds a few counts of this clonotype. The gene calls are TRBV2 and TRBJ2-3; 10 bases align to TRBD1. CDR3 length: 16 residues. Germline CDR1 is SNHLY and CDR2 is FYNNEI. V was pared by 6 bases and J by 2 bases, with 8 bases of the junction left unmatched. CDR3 bases: TGTGCCAGCAGCCCCATGGACAGGGGGTTCACAGATACGCAGTATTTT. It specifies CASSPMDRGFTDTQYF. Variable domain in full (rest from reference TRBV2 and TRBJ2-3): EPEVTQTPSHQVTQMGQEVILRCVPISNHLYFYWYRQILGQKVEFLVSFYNNEISEKSEIFDDQFSVERPDGSNFTLKIRSTKLEDSAMYFCASSPMDRGFTDTQYFGPGTRLTVL.

This clonotype was detected ten times or more. The genes are TRBV27 and TRBJ2-7; 8 nucleotides agree with TRBD1. The CDR3 has 12 residues. The V and J ends lost 6 bases and 5 bases, in that order; junction bases with no gene match: 3. The germline V gene has CDR1 MNHEY and CDR2 SMNVEV (reference sequence). CDR3 sequence (DNA): TGTGCCAGCAGCAAGGGACAGGACGAGCAGTACTTC. This encodes CASSKGQDEQYF.

This clonotype was seen repeatedly, ten times or more. The V call is TRBV6-5, the J call TRBJ2-7; 10 positions agree with TRBD2. V shed 0 bases and J 6 bases; nucleotides not matched to a gene: 14. Germline loops: CDR1 MNHEY, CDR2 SVGAGI. The CDR3 has 18 residues. The CDR3 here is CASSYSRFPSGRGSEQYF. CDR3 coding DNA: TGTGCCAGCAGTTACTCGAGGTTTCCTAGCGGGAGAGGATCCGAGCAGTACTTC.

As regards this clonotype: This could be a read error, since a much larger clone is one nucleotide away. The CDR3 is CASSPPSLRDYGYIF. For the CDR3, the DNA is TGTGCCAGCTCACCACCGAGCCTACGGGACTATGGCTACATCTTC. This chain connects TRBV18 to TRBJ1-2, with D perhaps TRBD1 (5 bases). The CDR3 is made up of 15 amino acids. The germline V gene has CDR1 KGHSH and CDR2 LQKENI.

This clonotype was seen ten or more times. The V and J genes are TRBV11-3 and TRBJ2-1, with no clear D. V lost 3 bases to trimming and J lost 0 bases, with 6 bases between them. CDR1 SGHNT and CDR2 YENEEA come from the germline V gene. CDR3 size: 14 residues. CDR3 coding DNA: TGTGCCAGCAGCTTGGTGGACTCCTACAATGAGCAGTTCTTC. It is translated as CASSLVDSYNEQFF.

The rearrangement uses TRBV4-1 and TRBJ2-7, with D tentatively TRBD2 (5 bases). V gave up 5 bases and J gave up 4 bases, with 21 bases separating them. CDR1 is MGHRA and CDR2 is YSYEKL in the germline V gene. The CDR3 is 16 residues long. The DNA for the CDR3 is TGCGCCAGCAGCTTCCTGGTGGCTAGCCGTTTGTACGAGCAGTACTTC. It yields the protein CASSFLVASRLYEQYF.